The 24 T cell receptor beta chains below come from one sample, sequenced in a study of blood T cell repertoires in COVID-19. Produced via immunoSEQ multiplex PCR; TCRdb's table is partial and in-frame only. The repertoire holds more than 150,000 clones, with 94% as singletons. The sequenced material came from peripheral blood. The receptors here all came from a man younger than 40 with COVID-19, enrolled during active disease.

This chain uses TRBV7-3 with TRBJ2-3; TRBD2 might be the D (6 bases). The CDR3 consists of 15 residues. The V end was cut by 5 bases, the J end by 2 bases, with 14 bases between. Per germline, CDR1 SGHTA and CDR2 FQGTGA. The CDR3 spells CASSPGGANTDTQYF. The CDR3 region has the DNA TGTGCCAGCAGCCCTGGCGGGGCTAACACAGATACGCAGTATTTT.

V is TRBV6-5 and J is TRBJ1-5; 8 positions match TRBD1. Germline values: CDR1 MNHEY, CDR2 SVGAGI. Trimming at V came to 4 bases and at J to 6 bases, leaving 5 bases not matched to a gene. The CDR3 sequence is 14 residues long. CDR3 region: CASSFQGAGQPQHF. The DNA for the CDR3 is TGTGCCAGCAGTTTTCAGGGGGCCGGTCAGCCCCAGCATTTT.

The chain carries TRBV5-1 and TRBJ1-6, with 8 positions matching TRBD1. The CDR3 sequence is 15 residues long. CDR1 and CDR2 (germline): SGHRS, YFSETQ. J lost 3 bases, V lost 5 bases, and 4 bases had no gene match. DNA for the CDR3: TGCGCCAGCAGTCAGGACAGGGTCTATAATTCACCCCTCCACTTT. It encodes CASSQDRVYNSPLHF.

V and J are TRBV19 and TRBJ2-7; 9 nucleotides agree with TRBD1. Germline-derived CDR1 and CDR2 are LNHDA and SQIVND (reference sequence). With V trimmed by 7 bases and J by 0 bases, 4 bases remained unmatched. There are 14 residues in the CDR3. This CDR3 is CASNPGQGSYEQYF. CDR3 nucleotides: TGTGCCAGTAACCCGGGACAGGGCTCCTACGAGCAGTACTTC.

The V call is TRBV11-3, the J call TRBJ2-3; D perhaps matches TRBD2 (5 bases). In germline, CDR1 is SGHNT, CDR2 YENEEA. V was shortened by 3 bases and J by 0 bases, with 10 bases between the two germline ends. This CDR3 region has 15 residues. In nucleotides, the CDR3 is TGTGCCAGCAGCTTGGGGAGCGGAAGCACAGATACGCAGTATTTT. Its protein is CASSLGSGSTDTQYF.

CDR3 in DNA: TGTGCCAGCAGCCCCGTCCCCGTTTCTAGCAATCAGCCCCAGCATTTT. Protein product: CASSPVPVSSNQPQHF. This chain uses TRBV7-3 with TRBJ1-5, with unresolved D. The V gene lost 5 bases and the J gene lost 0 bases, with 14 bases spanning the gap. The V gene's germline CDR1 is SGHTA and CDR2 FQGTGA. The CDR3 runs 16 residues.

The V and J genes are TRBV5-4 and TRBJ2-7, with D possibly TRBD2 on 6 matching bases. Germline CDR1 is SGHNT and CDR2 is YYREEE (reference sequence). CDR3 length equals 15 residues. V lost 4 bases and J 7 bases, leaving 21 bases between the germline ends. The CDR3 loop reads CASSIESGLSIEQYF. CDR3 bases: TGTGCCAGCAGCATCGAGTCGGGACTGTCCATTGAGCAGTACTTC.

DNA for the CDR3: TGTGCCAGCAGTGAGTCCGGGCTAGCGGGGGTGGAGCAGTTCTTC. It codes for CASSESGLAGVEQFF. The genes are TRBV25-1 and TRBJ2-1; TRBD2 agrees at 10 bases. V was clipped by 3 bases and J by 10 bases; unmatched bases: 9. The CDR3 spans 15 residues. In germline, CDR1 is MGHDK, CDR2 SYGVNS.

As regards this clone: Sequence at one end of the junction differs from germline and may be a read error. This rearrangement joins TRBV7-3 to TRBJ2-7; 10 nucleotides match TRBD1. CDR1 SGHTA and CDR2 FQGTGA come from the germline V gene. The CDR3 contains 15 residues. The CDR3 here is CASSITGTGVYEQYF. The CDR3 bases are TGTGCCAGCAGCATAACCGGGACAGGGGTCTACGAGCAGTACTTC.

This clone occurred once. The chain recombines TRBV6-1 with TRBJ1-2, with D tentatively TRBD1 (5 bases). Germline V lookup: CDR1 MNHNS, CDR2 SASEGT. The CDR3 runs 15 residues. V lost 2 bases, J lost 6 bases, and 16 bases lay in between. CDR3 region: CASSERGAGFHGYTF. The CDR3 nucleotides read TGTGCCAGCAGTGAAAGGGGCGCCGGGTTCCATGGCTACACCTTC.

This rearrangement joins TRBV6-5 to TRBJ1-1, with TRBD1 matching over 9 bases. There are 14 residues in the CDR3. The junction had 2 bases not matched to a gene; V was cut back by 5 bases and J by 1 base. Germline V gives CDR1 MNHEY, CDR2 SVGAGI. Written as DNA, the CDR3 is TGTGCCAGCAGTCGGGACAGGGCGAACACTGAAGCTTTCTTT. Translation: CASSRDRANTEAFF.

In nucleotides, the CDR3 is TGTGCCAGTACTACCCTCCCGGGGGAAGCTTTCTTT. Translated, it gives CASTTLPGEAFF. V gene TRBV19 combines with J gene TRBJ1-1; no firm D call. The CDR3 is 12 amino acids. V dropped 7 bases and J dropped 8 bases, with 14 bases sitting between them. Per germline, CDR1 LNHDA and CDR2 SQIVND (reference sequence).

As DNA, the CDR3 is TGTGCCAGCTCACAATCTAGCGGGGGGGCTATCAATGAGCAGTTCTTC. Its protein is CASSQSSGGAINEQFF. The chain combines TRBV18 with TRBJ2-1, with 12 bases fitting TRBD2. Looked up from germline, CDR1 is KGHSH and CDR2 is LQKENI. V was clipped by 4 bases and J by 6 bases; unmatched bases: 7. CDR3 length: 16 amino acids.

The chain couples TRBV5-4 to TRBJ2-2; D perhaps matches TRBD2 (7 bases). Germline lookup yields CDR1 SGHNT and CDR2 YYREEE (reference sequence). The CDR3 spans 15 residues. Deletions cut 6 bases from V and 3 bases from J, with 15 bases between. As DNA, the CDR3 is TGTGCCAGCAAGAGGGGGGGACTCGACACCGGGGAGCTGTTTTTT. Protein product: CASKRGGLDTGELFF.

The chain carries TRBV2 and TRBJ2-5; 9 positions match TRBD2. V shed 4 bases, J shed 4 bases, and the junction held 7 bases outside the gene matches. Germline assignment: CDR1 SNHLY and CDR2 FYNNEI. The CDR3 runs to 15 residues. The CDR3 loop is CASSVWRGGIETQYF. Written as DNA, the CDR3 is TGTGCCAGCAGTGTGTGGCGGGGGGGCATAGAGACCCAGTACTTC.

This sequence joins TRBV10-3 and TRBJ1-1; D not certain. In germline, CDR1 is ENHRY, CDR2 SYGVKD. Trimming shortened V by 6 bases and J by 1 base, and 9 bases separated the two germline ends. The CDR3 spans 13 residues. The DNA of the CDR3 is TGTGCCATCAGAACAGAGTCGAACACTGAAGCTTTCTTT. As protein: CAIRTESNTEAFF.

This chain uses TRBV29-1 with TRBJ1-2; no clear D gene. Trimming left V 2 bases short and J 6 bases short, with 10 bases between. The germline gives CDR1 SQVTM, CDR2 ANQGSEA. The length of the CDR3 is 12 residues. CDR3 in amino acids: CSVECDGNGYTF. CDR3 sequence (DNA): TGCAGCGTTGAATGTGACGGGAATGGCTACACCTTC.

This clone was picked up one time. The chain carries TRBV6-5 and TRBJ1-2, with D possibly matching TRBD1 (6 bases). The CDR3 runs 15 residues. Trimming took 2 bases from V and 2 from J, leaving 12 bases between them. Looked up from germline, CDR1 is MNHEY and CDR2 is SVGAGI. The CDR3 coding sequence is TGTGCCAGCAGTTACCGGGACACGGGGAACTATGGCTACACCTTC. It yields the protein CASSYRDTGNYGYTF.

This sequence joins TRBV19 and TRBJ2-1; the match to TRBD1 covers 8 bases. The CDR3 runs to 19 residues. The V and J ends lost 5 bases and 5 bases, in that order; junction bases with no gene match: 20. Germline V gene data show CDR1 as LNHDA and CDR2 as SQIVND (reference sequence). CDR3 nucleotide sequence: TGTGCCAGTAGTCAGACCGGGACAGGTCTTTCGTTGCCTCACAATGAGCAGTTCTTC. Residues: CASSQTGTGLSLPHNEQFF.

The rearrangement links TRBV10-2 to TRBJ1-1, with unresolved D. The germline V gene has CDR1 WSHSY and CDR2 SAAADI. The CDR3 is 12 residues long. V was shortened by 3 bases and J by 10 bases, with 12 bases between the two germline ends. The CDR3 nucleotides are TGCGCCAGCAGTGATATTCCGGGGTCAGCTTTCTTT. Amino acids: CASSDIPGSAFF.

The chain links TRBV11-2 to TRBJ1-1; 7 positions match TRBD1. CDR3 length equals 15 residues. The V gene end was trimmed by 5 bases and the J gene end by 6 bases; junction bases not matched to a gene: 12. From germline, CDR1 is SGHAT and CDR2 FQNNGV. DNA of the CDR3: TGTGCCAGCAGCACCCGACAGGGCTCAAGGGCTGAAGCTTTCTTT. It is translated as CASSTRQGSRAEAFF.

V gene TRBV30 combines with J gene TRBJ1-1; D might be TRBD1 (5 bases). The CDR3 consists of 14 residues. Per germline, CDR1 GTSNPN and CDR2 SVGIG (reference sequence). V lost 1 base and J 0 bases, leaving 9 bases between the germline ends. This CDR3 is CAWSAGGLNTEAFF. DNA of the CDR3: TGTGCCTGGAGTGCCGGGGGATTGAACACTGAAGCTTTCTTT.

The gene calls are TRBV7-3 and TRBJ1-1; D may be TRBD1 (6 bases). V lost 5 bases and J 4 bases, leaving 17 bases between the germline ends. The germline CDR1 and CDR2 sequences are SGHTA and FQGTGA. The CDR3 has 15 amino acids. The CDR3 spells CASSPRGGGTTEAFF. The CDR3 nucleotides read TGTGCCAGCAGCCCAAGGGGGGGCGGGACCACTGAAGCTTTCTTT.

V gene TRBV30 combines with J gene TRBJ2-3; weak D call: TRBD1 (5 bases). V gave up 5 bases and J gave up 0 bases, with 21 bases separating them. CDR1 is GTSNPN, CDR2 SVGIG, per germline (reference sequence). The CDR3 runs to 17 residues. CDR3 DNA sequence: TGTGCCTGGGTCCTAAGTTCTACAGGAATTAGCACAGATACGCAGTATTTT. Protein: CAWVLSSTGISTDTQYF.